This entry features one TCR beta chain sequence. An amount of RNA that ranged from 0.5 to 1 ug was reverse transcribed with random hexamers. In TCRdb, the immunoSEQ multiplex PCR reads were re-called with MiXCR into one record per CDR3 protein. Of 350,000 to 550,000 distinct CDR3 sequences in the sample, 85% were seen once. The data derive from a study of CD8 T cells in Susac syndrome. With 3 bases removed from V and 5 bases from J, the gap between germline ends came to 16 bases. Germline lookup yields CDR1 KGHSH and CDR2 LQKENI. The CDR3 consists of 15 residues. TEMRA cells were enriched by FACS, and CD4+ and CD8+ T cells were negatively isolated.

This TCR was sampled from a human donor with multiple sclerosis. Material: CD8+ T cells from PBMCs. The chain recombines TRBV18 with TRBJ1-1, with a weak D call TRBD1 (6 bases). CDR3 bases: TGTGCCAGCTCACCGCAGAGGGACACGGAGACTGAAGCTTTCTTT. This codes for CASSPQRDTETEAFF.